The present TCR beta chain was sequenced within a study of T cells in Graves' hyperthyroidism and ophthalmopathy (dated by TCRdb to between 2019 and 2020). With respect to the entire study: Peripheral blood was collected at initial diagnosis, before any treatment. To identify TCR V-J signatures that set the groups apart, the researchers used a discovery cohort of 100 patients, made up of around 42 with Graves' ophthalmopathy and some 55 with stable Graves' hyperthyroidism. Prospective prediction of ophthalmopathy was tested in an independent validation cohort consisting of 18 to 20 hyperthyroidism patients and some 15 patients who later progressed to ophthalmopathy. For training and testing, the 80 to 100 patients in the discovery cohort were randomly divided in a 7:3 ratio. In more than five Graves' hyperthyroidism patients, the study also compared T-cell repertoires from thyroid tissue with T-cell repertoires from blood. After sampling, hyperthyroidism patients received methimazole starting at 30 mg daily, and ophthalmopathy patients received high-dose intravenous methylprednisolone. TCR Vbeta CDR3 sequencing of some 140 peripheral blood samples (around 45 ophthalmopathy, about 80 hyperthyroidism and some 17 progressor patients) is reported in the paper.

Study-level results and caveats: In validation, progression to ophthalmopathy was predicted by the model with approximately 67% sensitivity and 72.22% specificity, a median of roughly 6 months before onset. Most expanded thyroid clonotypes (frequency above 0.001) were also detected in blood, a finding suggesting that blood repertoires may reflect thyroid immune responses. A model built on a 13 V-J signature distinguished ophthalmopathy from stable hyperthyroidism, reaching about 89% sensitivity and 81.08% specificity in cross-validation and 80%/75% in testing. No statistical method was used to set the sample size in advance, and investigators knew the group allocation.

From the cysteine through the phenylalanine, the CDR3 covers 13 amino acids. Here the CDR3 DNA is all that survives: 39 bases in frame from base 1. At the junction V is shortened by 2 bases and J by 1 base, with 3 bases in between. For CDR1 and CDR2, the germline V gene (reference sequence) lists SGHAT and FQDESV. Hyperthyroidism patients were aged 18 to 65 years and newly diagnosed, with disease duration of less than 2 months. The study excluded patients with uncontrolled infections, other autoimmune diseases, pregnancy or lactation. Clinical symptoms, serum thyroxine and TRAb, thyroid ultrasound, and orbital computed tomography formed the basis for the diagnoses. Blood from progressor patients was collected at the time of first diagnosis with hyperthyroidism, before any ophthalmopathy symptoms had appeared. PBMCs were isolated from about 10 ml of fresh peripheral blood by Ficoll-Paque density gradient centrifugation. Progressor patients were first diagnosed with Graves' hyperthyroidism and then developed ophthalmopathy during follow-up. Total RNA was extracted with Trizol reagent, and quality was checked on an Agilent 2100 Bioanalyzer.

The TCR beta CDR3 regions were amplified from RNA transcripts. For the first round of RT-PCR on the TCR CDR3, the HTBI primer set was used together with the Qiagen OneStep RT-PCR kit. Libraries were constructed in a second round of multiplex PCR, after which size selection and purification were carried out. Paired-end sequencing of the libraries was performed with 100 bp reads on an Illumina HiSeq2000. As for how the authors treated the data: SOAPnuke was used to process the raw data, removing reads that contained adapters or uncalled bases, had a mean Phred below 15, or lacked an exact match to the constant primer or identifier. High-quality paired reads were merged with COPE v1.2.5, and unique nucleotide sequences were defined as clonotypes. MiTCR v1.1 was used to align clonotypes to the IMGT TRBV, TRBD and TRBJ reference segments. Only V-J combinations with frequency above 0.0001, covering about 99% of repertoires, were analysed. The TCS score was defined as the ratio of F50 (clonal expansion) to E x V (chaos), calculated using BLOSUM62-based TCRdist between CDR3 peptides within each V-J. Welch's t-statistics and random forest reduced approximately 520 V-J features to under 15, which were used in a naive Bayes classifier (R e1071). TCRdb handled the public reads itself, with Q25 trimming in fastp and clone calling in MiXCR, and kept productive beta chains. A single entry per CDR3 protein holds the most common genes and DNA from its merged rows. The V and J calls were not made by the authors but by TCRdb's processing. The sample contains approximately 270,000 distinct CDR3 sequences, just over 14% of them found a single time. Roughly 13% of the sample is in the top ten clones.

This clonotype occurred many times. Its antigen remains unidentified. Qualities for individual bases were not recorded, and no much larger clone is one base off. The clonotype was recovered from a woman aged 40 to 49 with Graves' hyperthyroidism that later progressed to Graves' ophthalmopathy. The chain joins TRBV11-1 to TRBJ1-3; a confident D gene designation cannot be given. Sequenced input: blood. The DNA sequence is TGTGCCAGCAGCTTACAGTCTGGAAACACCATATATTTT. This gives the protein CASSLQSGNTIYF. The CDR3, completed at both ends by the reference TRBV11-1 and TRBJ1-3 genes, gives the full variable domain EAEVAQSPRYKITEKSQAVAFWCDPISGHATLYWYRQILGQGPELLVQFQDESVVDDSQLPKDRFSAERLKGVDSTLKIQPAELGDSAMYLCASSLQSGNTIYFGEGSWLTVV.